These 30 T cell receptor beta chains originate from one sample sequenced in a study of blood T cell repertoires in COVID-19. Repertoires were generated with immunoSEQ multiplex PCR, while TCRdb's copy carries only in-frame clones and drops some. Of 62,000 or so clones in the sample, 88% were seen once. Sample: peripheral blood. The receptors shown here come from a human donor in a cohort sampled during active COVID-19.

This clone came up once. CDR3 sequence reads: CASSSREGFVYGYTF. CDR3 bases: TGTGCCAGCAGCTCCCGGGAGGGTTTTGTCTATGGCTACACCTTC. The chain combines TRBV5-5 with TRBJ1-2; no definite D call. The CDR3 consists of 15 residues. Trimming cost V 3 bases and J 4 bases, with 16 bases left between them. Germline values: CDR1 SGHKS, CDR2 YYEKEE (reference sequence).

The chain uses TRBV3-1 (or the pseudogene TRBV3-2) and TRBJ1-2; 9 bases match TRBD1. Looked up from germline, CDR1 is LGHDT and CDR2 is YNNKEL (reference sequence). The CDR3 totals 14 residues. Trimming cost V 4 bases and J 8 bases; bases outside gene matches: 8. The CDR3 loop reads CASSRGQGHQGYTF. In nucleotides, the CDR3 is TGTGCCAGCAGCCGAGGACAGGGGCATCAAGGCTACACCTTC.

For the CDR3, the DNA is TGTGCCAGTCGTCGCTCAGGGGGCTCTGAAGCTTTCTTT. Its protein is CASRRSGGSEAFF. The chain joins TRBV19 to TRBJ1-1; TRBD1 agrees at 8 bases. The CDR3 sequence is 13 residues long. Germline CDR1 and CDR2: LNHDA and SQIVND (reference sequence). V lost 8 bases and J lost 6; bases outside the gene matches: 8.

V gene TRBV7-8 combines with J gene TRBJ2-5, with a tentative D call TRBD1 (5 bases). The germline CDR1 and CDR2 sequences are SGHVS and FQNEAQ. The CDR3 length is 13 residues. Trimming removed 4 bases from V and 1 base from J, with 7 bases in between. CDR3 bases: TGTGCCAGCAGCTGGACACTCCAAGAGACCCAGTACTTC. Translated: CASSWTLQETQYF.

This chain uses TRBV19 with TRBJ2-3, with D possibly TRBD2 on 5 matching bases. CDR1 and CDR2 from the germline V gene are LNHDA and SQIVND (reference sequence). V was cut by 7 bases and J by 1 base, with 15 bases left in between. The CDR3 is made up of 15 amino acids. For the CDR3, the DNA is TGTGCCAGTACCACCCCCGGGCGGGGCACAGATACGCAGTATTTT. This sequence encodes CASTTPGRGTDTQYF.

J is TRBJ1-5 and V is TRBV6-5, with D perhaps TRBD1 (5 bases). CDR1 and CDR2 (germline): MNHEY, SVGAGI. V dropped 5 bases and J dropped 2 bases, with 10 bases sitting between them. The CDR3 covers 14 residues. The CDR3 DNA sequence: TGTGCCAGCAGTCCCGGGGGGGGCAATCAGCCCCAGCATTTT. This sequence encodes CASSPGGGNQPQHF.

The rearrangement joins TRBV9 to TRBJ2-4; 7 bases line up with TRBD2. The CDR3 consists of 16 residues. Germline lookup yields CDR1 SGDLS and CDR2 YYNGEE. V was clipped by 0 bases and J by 0 bases; unmatched bases: 3. Written as DNA, the CDR3 is TGTGCCAGCAGCGTAGACGGGGGGTTAGCCAAAAACATTCAGTACTTC. Translated, it gives CASSVDGGLAKNIQYF.

The J gene is TRBJ2-7, the V gene TRBV28, with 8 positions matching TRBD2. The CDR3 has 14 residues. With V trimmed by 5 bases and J by 3 bases, 6 bases remained unmatched. Germline V CDR1 and CDR2: MDHEN, SYDVKM. CDR3 sequence (DNA): TGTGCCAGCAGTAATACCGGGACTAGCTACGAGCAGTACTTC. Residues: CASSNTGTSYEQYF.

By sample fraction, this clone is medium-sized. The rearrangement uses TRBV4-1 and TRBJ2-1, with TRBD1 matching 12 bases. Germline V gene data show CDR1 as MGHRA and CDR2 as YSYEKL. Trimming cost V 1 base and J 15 bases; bases outside gene matches: 16. The CDR3 runs to 17 residues. CDR3 sequence: CASSQGGPGQGARGRFF. The CDR3 nucleotides read TGCGCCAGCAGCCAAGGGGGACCGGGACAGGGGGCGCGAGGGAGGTTCTTC.

The chain joins TRBV27 to TRBJ2-1; the D gene is possibly TRBD1 (6 bases). V lost 1 base, J lost 6 bases, and 13 bases lay in between. In germline, CDR1 is MNHEY, CDR2 SMNVEV (reference sequence). This CDR3 spans 15 amino acids. CDR3 nucleotide sequence: TGTGCCAGCAGTTTATACGGGACATCGTTCAATGAGCAGTTCTTC. Amino acids: CASSLYGTSFNEQFF.

This clone was counted a single time. V gene TRBV18 combines with J gene TRBJ1-2, with 10 bases fitting TRBD1. The CDR3 loop spans 16 amino acids. Germline values: CDR1 KGHSH, CDR2 LQKENI. V shed 3 bases and J 8 bases; nucleotides not matched to a gene: 12. The DNA of the CDR3 is TGTGCCAGCTCACCTAGCCCCGCCGGGACAGGGGTCGGCTACACCTTC. Amino acids: CASSPSPAGTGVGYTF.

The genes are TRBV9 and TRBJ2-1; 13 nucleotides align to TRBD2. The CDR3 spans 17 residues. V lost 4 bases, J lost 3 bases, and 7 bases stayed unmatched. Germline V gene data show CDR1 as SGDLS and CDR2 as YYNGEE. The CDR3 is CASSLRTSGSFYNEQFF. In DNA, the CDR3 is TGTGCCAGCAGCCTCCGGACTAGCGGGAGTTTCTACAATGAGCAGTTCTTC.

This sequence joins TRBV6-6 and TRBJ2-3; the match to TRBD2 covers 7 bases. Unmatched junction bases numbered 5, after V lost 6 bases and J lost 2 bases. Germline V gene sequence: CDR1 MNHNY, CDR2 SVGAGI (reference sequence). The CDR3 extends over 14 amino acids. CDR3 loop: CASRTAGSTDTQYF. In DNA, the CDR3 is TGTGCCAGCAGGACAGCGGGGTCCACAGATACGCAGTATTTT.

The J gene is TRBJ1-4, the V gene TRBV3-1 (or the pseudogene TRBV3-2); 9 bases line up with TRBD1. The CDR3 is 15 residues long. Germline V gene sequence: CDR1 LGHDT, CDR2 YNNKEL (reference sequence). Losses at the gene ends were 8 bases for V and 10 bases for J; bases not matched to a gene: 14. CDR3 protein: CASANTGGGSGKLFF. For the CDR3, the DNA is TGTGCCAGCGCAAATACAGGGGGCGGGAGTGGAAAACTGTTTTTT.

The gene calls are TRBV3-1 (or the pseudogene TRBV3-2) and TRBJ2-1; unclear D gene. The CDR3 is 15 amino acids. Trimming left V 1 base short and J 1 base short, with 8 bases between. Per the germline V gene, CDR1 is LGHDT and CDR2 is YNNKEL (reference sequence). The CDR3 DNA is TGTGCCAGCAGCCAAGGGAGTGGTTCCTACAATGAGCAGTTCTTC. It specifies CASSQGSGSYNEQFF.

V gene TRBV7-8 combines with J gene TRBJ2-7; D not certain. Trimming left V 5 bases short and J 13 bases short, with 21 bases between. The CDR3 covers 13 residues. Germline V gene sequence: CDR1 SGHVS, CDR2 FQNEAQ. CDR3 loop: CASSLGYDKKKYF. The CDR3 DNA reads as TGTGCCAGCAGCCTCGGATATGACAAGAAAAAATACTTC.

V and J are TRBV18 and TRBJ2-5; 12 nucleotides agree with TRBD1. Germline CDR1 KGHSH, CDR2 LQKENI. This CDR3 region has 15 residues. The trim removed 2 bases at V and 6 bases at J, leaving 4 bases unmatched. This CDR3 reads CASSPMGQGAKTQYF. The DNA for the CDR3 is TGTGCCAGCTCACCAATGGGACAGGGGGCGAAGACCCAGTACTTC. Based on the CDR3 plus reference TRBV18 and TRBJ2-5, the full variable domain is NAGVMQNPRHLVRRRGQEARLRCSPMKGHSHVYWYRQLPEEGLKFMVYLQKENIIDESGMPKERFSAEFPKEGPSILRIQQVVRGDSAAYFCASSPMGQGAKTQYFGPGTRLLVL.

V is TRBV3-1 (or the pseudogene TRBV3-2) and J is TRBJ1-5; D call uncertain. In germline, CDR1 is LGHDT, CDR2 YNNKEL (reference sequence). This CDR3 has 14 residues. V dropped 1 base and J dropped 0 bases, with 4 bases sitting between them. CDR3 DNA sequence: TGTGCCAGCAGCCAAGGGGCTAGCAATCAGCCCCAGCATTTT. The encoded protein is CASSQGASNQPQHF.

This chain uses TRBV7-2 with TRBJ1-5; 8 bases agree with TRBD1. Germline V gene sequence: CDR1 SGHTA, CDR2 FQGNSA. After removal of 2 bases from V and 6 bases from J, the junction contained 3 bases not matched to a gene. This CDR3 contains 14 residues. CDR3 coding DNA: TGTGCCAGCAGCTTACAGGGGGCAGGTCAGCCCCAGCATTTT. It yields the protein CASSLQGAGQPQHF.

The chain is built from TRBV5-1 and TRBJ2-2; D is ambiguous. With 1 base removed from V and 0 bases from J, the gap between germline ends came to 13 bases. The CDR3 is 17 amino acids. Germline V gene data show CDR1 as SGHRS and CDR2 as YFSETQ. The CDR3 loop reads CASSLYPVGANTGELFF. The DNA for the CDR3 is TGCGCCAGCAGCTTGTATCCAGTTGGAGCGAACACCGGGGAGCTGTTTTTT.

The V gene is TRBV3-1 (or the pseudogene TRBV3-2), the J gene TRBJ2-1; no firm D call. Trimming took 2 bases from V and 0 from J, leaving 8 bases between them. The CDR3 contains 15 residues. Germline-derived CDR1 and CDR2 are LGHDT and YNNKEL (reference sequence). The CDR3 DNA reads as TGTGCCAGCAGCCAACTCAGAAGCTCCTACAATGAGCAGTTCTTC. Protein product: CASSQLRSSYNEQFF.

V is TRBV4-1 and J is TRBJ1-2, with a tentative D call TRBD1 (6 bases). V gave up 1 base and J gave up 7 bases, with 16 bases separating them. The CDR3 consists of 15 residues. Per the germline V gene, CDR1 is MGHRA and CDR2 is YSYEKL. The CDR3, as DNA: TGCGCCAGCAGCCAAGTTCCGACAGGCGCAGGTGGCTACACCTTC. It codes for CASSQVPTGAGGYTF.

This chain connects TRBV6-2 or TRBV6-3 to TRBJ2-5; TRBD2 is a possible D gene (6 bases). This CDR3 has 15 residues. Between the trimmed V and J ends, which lost 2 bases and 5 bases, there was a span of 15 bases. Germline CDR1 reads MNHEY; CDR2 reads SVGEGT. The CDR3 protein is CASSYGGAGGETQYF. CDR3 in DNA: TGTGCCAGCAGTTACGGCGGGGCAGGCGGGGAGACCCAGTACTTC.

V and J are TRBV30 and TRBJ2-1, with D possibly matching TRBD2 (6 bases). The CDR3 is made up of 15 amino acids. V shed 2 bases and J shed 4 bases, with 15 bases lying between them. Germline CDR1 GTSNPN, CDR2 SVGIG (reference sequence). CDR3: CAWSLGTGGYNEQFF. The CDR3 nucleotides are TGTGCCTGGAGTCTGGGGACTGGAGGGTACAATGAGCAGTTCTTC.

This chain uses TRBV5-5 with TRBJ2-1; 10 bases are shared with TRBD1. With V trimmed by 4 bases and J by 0 bases, 10 bases remained unmatched. The CDR3 sequence is 18 residues long. The germline V gene encodes CDR1 SGHKS and CDR2 YYEKEE (reference sequence). The CDR3 loop is CASSPGTGALASYNEQFF. The CDR3 DNA follows: TGTGCCAGCAGCCCCGGGACAGGGGCCCTCGCCTCCTACAATGAGCAGTTCTTC.

This clone has a single count. This sequence joins TRBV7-9 and TRBJ2-5; 11 positions agree with TRBD2. Trimming took 1 base from V and 3 from J; bases not matched to a gene: 1. CDR3 length: 15 residues. Germline-derived CDR1 and CDR2 are SEHNR and FQNEAQ (reference sequence). The CDR3 is CASSLETSGEETQYF. CDR3 DNA: TGTGCCAGCAGCTTAGAGACTAGCGGGGAAGAGACCCAGTACTTC.

This clone occurred once. The V call is TRBV19, the J call TRBJ1-2, with TRBD1 matching over 9 bases. V was pared by 4 bases and J by 7 bases, with 10 bases of the junction left unmatched. CDR3 length equals 15 residues. Germline CDR1 LNHDA, CDR2 SQIVND (reference sequence). The CDR3 is CASSTDGTGLLGYTF. The CDR3 DNA reads as TGTGCCAGTAGTACAGACGGGACAGGGCTTCTTGGCTACACCTTC.

The chain combines TRBV18 with TRBJ2-6; 7 bases fit TRBD2. CDR1 is KGHSH, CDR2 LQKENI, per germline. The CDR3 length is 15 residues. V trimming: 4 bases; J trimming: 0 bases; junction bases outside the gene matches: 0. The CDR3 protein is CASSRGSSGANVLTF. CDR3 bases: TGTGCCAGCTCACGCGGGAGCTCTGGGGCCAACGTCCTGACTTTC.

The V gene is TRBV9, the J gene TRBJ2-5; the D is unclear. V lost 0 bases and J 2 bases, leaving 11 bases between the germline ends. The CDR3 is 15 residues long. CDR1 and CDR2 from the germline V gene are SGDLS and YYNGEE. The CDR3 nucleotides are TGTGCCAGCAGCGTAGGACACCAAATGCAAGAGACCCAGTACTTC. Protein sequence: CASSVGHQMQETQYF.

The J gene is TRBJ2-1, the V gene TRBV19, with 10 bases identical to TRBD2. This CDR3 has 14 residues. CDR1 and CDR2 from the germline V gene are LNHDA and SQIVND (reference sequence). V shed 7 bases, J shed 5 bases, and the junction held 5 bases outside the gene matches. This CDR3 reads CASKKREGDNEQFF. Written as DNA, the CDR3 is TGTGCCAGTAAAAAGCGGGAGGGCGACAATGAGCAGTTCTTC.